This T cell receptor (beta chain) originates from a study of breast tumors, draining lymph nodes, adjacent tissues. Breast cancer patients provided tissue from their axillary draining lymph nodes. Study-wide results and limits: Compared with lymph nodes, tumors were less diverse; compared with nontumor tissue, more.

This CDR3 has 18 residues. Trimming at V came to 2 bases and at J to 4 bases, leaving 16 bases not matched to a gene. Germline V lookup: CDR1 DFQATT, CDR2 SNEGSKA (reference sequence). TCRdb called the multiplex PCR reads again in MiXCR, with one record for every CDR3 protein. The sample holds 150,000 to 200,000 distinct CDR3 sequences, 33% seen once. This clonotype was seen at least ten times. The antigen remains unidentified. The origin of this receptor is a female donor with breast cancer. Some clones in this sample may be carry-over from other donors' samples. The rearrangement links TRBV20-1 to TRBJ1-3; 8 nucleotides align to TRBD1. The sample comprised axillary lymph node tissue. The CDR3 is CSARSTGDEKGAGNTIYF. CDR3 bases: TGCAGTGCTAGATCGACAGGGGATGAAAAAGGAGCGGGAAACACCATATATTTT.